This note documents a single TCR beta chain sequence. The identical CDR3 is also encoded by other nucleotide sequences in the sample. This entry belongs to a study of PD-L1 blockade in urothelial cancer. Time point of the sample: pretreatment peripheral blood. CDR3 length equals 15 residues. The junction had 7 bases not matched to a gene; V was cut back by 0 bases and J by 6 bases. CDR1 is SGHRS, CDR2 YFSETQ, per germline. TCRdb's copy holds only in-frame clones and misses some; the assay was immunoSEQ multiplex PCR. The sample has 60,000 to 75,000 clones, more than 75% seen once. This specimen consisted of PBMCs, obtained around atezolizumab (anti-PD-L1) treatment. The chain recombines TRBV5-1 with TRBJ2-7, with 9 positions matching TRBD1. The receptor was isolated from a man in his sixties with urothelial cancer. The CDR3 DNA reads TGCGCCAGCAGCTTGGGGGGGGGACAGGGTGGCGAGCAGTACTTC. Amino acids: CASSLGGGQGGEQYF.